The 26 T cell receptor beta chains listed next were all sequenced from one sample in a study of early T cells in non-severe SARS-CoV-2 infection. TCRdb reprocessed the 5' RACE reads via MiXCR and lists one record per CDR3 protein. The repertoire includes some 80,000 distinct CDR3 sequences, 9% to 15% of them detected once, and approximately 7% sits in the top ten. The sample was whole blood. The receptors derive from an adult who was a healthcare worker with PCR-confirmed SARS-CoV-2 infection or an uninfected control (not recorded which).

The V call is TRBV5-1, the J call TRBJ2-7; 10 nucleotides line up with TRBD2. V shed 4 bases and J 3 bases; nucleotides not matched to a gene: 7. This CDR3 region has 15 residues. The germline V gene has CDR1 SGHRS and CDR2 YFSETQ. The CDR3 loop reads CASSLSSGSFYEQYF. DNA of the CDR3: TGCGCCAGCAGCCTATCTAGCGGGAGCTTCTACGAGCAGTACTTC.

V usage is TRBV19 and J usage is TRBJ1-4; no reliable D call. The V end was cut by 4 bases, the J end by 3 bases, with 6 bases between. Germline values: CDR1 LNHDA, CDR2 SQIVND (reference sequence). The CDR3 covers 13 residues. The CDR3 sequence is CASSTRANEKLFF. The DNA of the CDR3 is TGTGCCAGTAGTACCCGGGCTAATGAAAAACTGTTTTTT.

This clonotype was counted only a few times. The chain carries TRBV5-1 and TRBJ2-2, with no clear D. The CDR3 runs to 14 residues. Germline CDR1 and CDR2: SGHRS and YFSETQ. The V gene lost 3 bases and the J gene lost 2 bases, with 8 bases spanning the gap. CDR3 coding DNA: TGCGCCAGCAGCTACCGAGATAACACCGGGGAGCTGTTTTTT. Its translation is CASSYRDNTGELFF.

This clonotype was counted a few times. The chain has TRBV29-1 and TRBJ2-7; the D gene is possibly TRBD1 (6 bases). The CDR3 is made up of 12 amino acids. Germline CDR1 and CDR2: SQVTM and ANQGSEA. V lost 7 bases, J lost 6 bases, and 16 bases lay in between. Here the CDR3 reads CSGGQLVSEQYF. CDR3 bases: TGCAGCGGCGGACAGCTGGTGAGCGAGCAGTACTTC.

This clonotype came up a few times. The J gene is TRBJ2-7, the V gene TRBV7-2, with 14 bases aligning to TRBD2. J lost 2 bases, V lost 1 base, and 13 bases had no gene match. CDR1 is SGHTA, CDR2 FQGNSA, per germline. The CDR3 runs to 20 residues. The DNA of the CDR3 is TGTGCCAGCAGCTTAGATTCCCGGGGACTAGCGGGAGTACTCACCTACGAGCAGTACTTC. It translates to CASSLDSRGLAGVLTYEQYF.

The table lists this clonotype with a few counts. The chain joins TRBV7-8 to TRBJ1-1; D unclear. CDR3 length: 14 amino acids. Germline V lookup: CDR1 SGHVS, CDR2 FQNEAQ. V was shortened by 1 base and J by 6 bases, with 12 bases between the two germline ends. The CDR3 reads CASSLEEGSAEAFF. Written as DNA, the CDR3 is TGTGCCAGCAGCTTAGAAGAGGGTAGCGCTGAAGCTTTCTTT.

The V call is TRBV29-1, the J call TRBJ2-6; no clear D. This CDR3 has 12 residues. Between the trimmed V and J ends, which lost 8 bases and 0 bases, there was a span of 5 bases. The germline CDR1 and CDR2 sequences are SQVTM and ANQGSEA. The CDR3, as DNA: TGCAGCTCAGTCTCTGGGGCCAACGTCCTGACTTTC. It translates to CSSVSGANVLTF.

This clonotype was observed a handful of times. The chain is built from TRBV9 and TRBJ2-5, with D maybe TRBD2 (6 bases). Germline V gene sequence: CDR1 SGDLS, CDR2 YYNGEE. The CDR3 length is 14 residues. Trimming shortened V by 3 bases and J by 5 bases, and 14 bases separated the two germline ends. CDR3 loop: CASSAGTFPETQYF. The CDR3 nucleotides read TGTGCCAGCAGCGCCGGGACTTTCCCCGAGACCCAGTACTTC. Based on the CDR3 plus reference TRBV9 and TRBJ2-5, the full variable domain is DSGVTQTPKHLITATGQRVTLRCSPRSGDLSVYWYQQSLDQGLQFLIQYYNGEERAKGNILERFSAQQFPDLHSELNLSSLELGDSALYFCASSAGTFPETQYFGPGTRLLVL.

The chain uses TRBV5-1 and TRBJ2-7, with D perhaps matching TRBD2 (5 bases). V was cut by 1 base and J by 2 bases, with 10 bases left in between. Germline loops: CDR1 SGHRS, CDR2 YFSETQ. This CDR3 comprises 14 residues. This CDR3 reads CASSLRSGTYEQYF. In DNA form, the CDR3 reads TGCGCCAGCAGCTTGCGTTCCGGGACCTACGAGCAGTACTTC.

This clonotype was counted between two and nine times. J is TRBJ1-4 and V is TRBV5-1; tentatively, D is TRBD1 (6 bases). CDR3 size: 16 residues. Germline CDR1 and CDR2: SGHRS and YFSETQ. V was cut by 1 base and J by 5 bases, with 15 bases left in between. CDR3 region: CASSLFHGGRNEKLFF. CDR3 DNA sequence: TGCGCCAGCAGCTTGTTTCACGGGGGCAGAAATGAAAAACTGTTTTTT.

With regard to this clonotype: This may be a read error, as it is one base from a much larger clone. The J gene is TRBJ2-3, the V gene TRBV7-2; D may correspond to TRBD1 or TRBD2 (5 bases each). The CDR3 sequence is 16 residues long. Germline-derived CDR1 and CDR2 are SGHTA and FQGNSA. V was clipped by 0 bases and J by 6 bases, with 16 bases between them. The CDR3 reads CTSSLAGVANGDTQYF. CDR3 DNA sequence: TGTACCAGCAGCTTAGCGGGGGTCGCCAACGGGGATACGCAGTATTTT.

The chain links TRBV30 to TRBJ2-1; no definite D call. Germline V gene sequence: CDR1 GTSNPN, CDR2 SVGIG (reference sequence). The germline V and J ends were trimmed by 2 bases and 7 bases, with 12 bases remaining between them. The CDR3 has 13 residues. DNA for the CDR3: TGTGCCTGGAGTCGCGCCTTGGGGAATGAGCAGTTCTTC. Its protein product is CAWSRALGNEQFF.

A few counts support this clonotype. The chain links TRBV24-1 to TRBJ2-1; 7 nucleotides align to TRBD2. The J segment lost 7 bases and the V segment lost 5 bases, leaving 10 bases of the junction unmatched. The CDR3 spans 15 residues. Per germline, CDR1 KGHDR and CDR2 SFDVKD. CDR3 protein: CATSGAGVGKNEQFF. In nucleotides, the CDR3 is TGTGCCACCAGTGGGGCGGGAGTAGGTAAGAATGAGCAGTTCTTC.

Ten or more counts support this clonotype. The CDR3 here is CASSQTRRSYNEQFF. The CDR3 DNA is TGTGCCAGCAGCCAAACTAGACGCTCCTACAATGAGCAGTTCTTC. The rearrangement uses TRBV14 and TRBJ2-1, with TRBD2 as a possible D gene (5 bases). Per the germline V gene, CDR1 is SGHDN and CDR2 is FVKESK. The CDR3 sequence is 15 residues long. V lost 2 bases, J lost 0 bases, and 8 bases lay in between.

A few counts support this clonotype. As DNA, the CDR3 is TGTGCCAGCAGCCGTCGAGCGACAGGGTCTACGGGTGGGGCCAACGTCCTGACTTTC. It encodes CASSRRATGSTGGANVLTF. The V call is TRBV3-1, the J call TRBJ2-6, with 7 bases identical to TRBD1. This CDR3 is 19 amino acids long. The V gene end was trimmed by 4 bases and the J gene end by 3 bases; junction bases not matched to a gene: 15. The germline V gene encodes CDR1 LGHDT and CDR2 YNNKEL (reference sequence).

This chain joins TRBV12-3 or TRBV12-4 and TRBJ1-6; D call uncertain. This CDR3 region has 15 residues. The ends were cut back, 3 bases at V and 5 bases at J, with 11 bases in the middle. The CDR3 bases are TGTGCCAGCAGTTTCCGAGGGTATAATAATTCACCCCTCCACTTT. It codes for CASSFRGYNNSPLHF.

The rearrangement uses TRBV5-1 and TRBJ2-1, with TRBD1 matching over 8 bases. CDR1 SGHRS and CDR2 YFSETQ come from the germline V gene. This CDR3 is 15 amino acids long. The V gene end was trimmed by 1 base and the J gene end by 14 bases; junction bases not matched to a gene: 14. Here the CDR3 reads CASSLTTGDSSKEFF. CDR3 nucleotides: TGCGCCAGCAGCTTGACGACAGGGGACTCATCAAAAGAGTTCTTC.

This clonotype was counted many times. The chain combines TRBV29-1 with TRBJ2-3; no definite D call. This CDR3 contains 13 residues. Germline V gives CDR1 SQVTM, CDR2 ANQGSEA. Deletions cut 2 bases from V and 2 bases from J, with 8 bases between. Here the CDR3 reads CSVEPQFTDTQYF. CDR3 sequence (DNA): TGCAGCGTTGAACCCCAGTTCACAGATACGCAGTATTTT.

This chain uses TRBV6-2 or TRBV6-3 with TRBJ1-1, with a weak D call TRBD1 (6 bases). V gave up 2 bases and J gave up 7 bases, with 11 bases separating them. The CDR3 has 13 residues. CDR1 and CDR2 from the germline V gene are MNHEY and SVGEGT. The CDR3 sequence: CASSYRDTLEAFF. CDR3 DNA sequence: TGTGCCAGCAGTTACCGGGACACCCTTGAAGCTTTCTTT.

The chain is built from TRBV9 and TRBJ1-2, with D possibly matching TRBD1 (5 bases). Germline loops: CDR1 SGDLS, CDR2 YYNGEE. Trimming cost V 4 bases and J 2 bases, with 15 bases left between them. The CDR3 has 15 residues. CDR3 protein: CASSLLLQGNYGYTF. CDR3 in DNA: TGTGCCAGCAGCTTACTCCTGCAGGGCAACTATGGCTACACCTTC.

The V call is TRBV6-2 or TRBV6-3, the J call TRBJ2-7, with 7 bases matching TRBD1. CDR3 size: 12 residues. The V gene end was trimmed by 11 bases and the J gene end by 3 bases; junction bases not matched to a gene: 7. Germline lookup yields CDR1 MNHEY and CDR2 SVGEGT. This CDR3 reads CAARDSFYEQYF. In nucleotides, the CDR3 is TGTGCCGCCCGGGACAGCTTCTACGAGCAGTACTTC.

A word on this clonotype: One end of the junction fails to match germline, which may point to a read error. CDR3 coding DNA: TGTGCCAGCAGTTTTGGTGCTACAAACACTGAACCTTTCTTT. Protein sequence: CASSFGATNTEPFF. The V and J genes are TRBV12-3 or TRBV12-4 and TRBJ1-1; D unclear. The CDR3 contains 14 residues.

This clonotype was counted between two and nine times. The chain has TRBV4-1 and TRBJ2-2; D is undetermined. The germline CDR1 and CDR2 sequences are MGHRA and YSYEKL. The CDR3 is 14 amino acids. V dropped 0 bases and J dropped 5 bases, with 7 bases sitting between them. The CDR3 DNA reads as TGCGCCAGCAGCCAAGATCTAGAAACCGGGGAGCTGTTTTTT. Protein sequence: CASSQDLETGELFF.

With respect to this clonotype: Just one base apart from a much larger clone, this may be a read error. This rearrangement joins TRBV29-1 to TRBJ2-7; D perhaps matches TRBD2 (5 bases). This CDR3 spans 11 amino acids. Germline CDR1 and CDR2: SQVTM and ANQGSEA. The CDR3 region has the DNA TGCAGAGTTACCGGACGGGGAGAGCAGTACTTC. This gives the protein CRVTGRGEQYF.

This clonotype was detected ten times or more. The chain links TRBV11-2 to TRBJ2-7; TRBD1 agrees at 8 bases. This CDR3 has 15 amino acids. The germline V gene has CDR1 SGHAT and CDR2 FQNNGV. V lost 5 bases and J lost 3; bases outside the gene matches: 9. The CDR3 loop is CASSPRTGTYYEQYF. CDR3 DNA: TGTGCCAGCAGCCCACGGACAGGGACCTACTACGAGCAGTACTTC.

The V gene is TRBV20-1, the J gene TRBJ2-2, with D possibly matching TRBD2 (6 bases). V was cut by 2 bases and J by 3 bases, with 10 bases left in between. The CDR3 is 14 amino acids. Germline values: CDR1 DFQATT, CDR2 SNEGSKA (reference sequence). CDR3 in DNA: TGCAGTGCTAGAAGGCGGGAAGACACCGGGGAGCTGTTTTTT. Residues: CSARRREDTGELFF.